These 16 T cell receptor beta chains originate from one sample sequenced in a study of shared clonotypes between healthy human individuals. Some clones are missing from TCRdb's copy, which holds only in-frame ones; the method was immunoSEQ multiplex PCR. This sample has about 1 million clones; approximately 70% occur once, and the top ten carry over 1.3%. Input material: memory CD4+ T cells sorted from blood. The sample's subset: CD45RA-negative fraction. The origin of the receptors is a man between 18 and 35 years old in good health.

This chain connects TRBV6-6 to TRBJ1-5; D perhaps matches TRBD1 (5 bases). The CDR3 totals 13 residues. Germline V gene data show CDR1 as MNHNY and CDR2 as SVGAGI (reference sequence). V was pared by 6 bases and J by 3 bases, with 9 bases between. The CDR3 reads CASRQETNQPQHF. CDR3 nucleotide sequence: TGTGCCAGCAGACAGGAGACCAATCAGCCCCAGCATTTT.

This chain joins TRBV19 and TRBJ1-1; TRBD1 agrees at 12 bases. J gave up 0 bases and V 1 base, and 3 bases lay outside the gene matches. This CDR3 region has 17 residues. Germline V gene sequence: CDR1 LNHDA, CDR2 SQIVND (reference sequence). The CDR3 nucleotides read TGTGCCAGTAGTATAGGGGACAGGGGGCGGGTGAACACTGAAGCTTTCTTT. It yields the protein CASSIGDRGRVNTEAFF.

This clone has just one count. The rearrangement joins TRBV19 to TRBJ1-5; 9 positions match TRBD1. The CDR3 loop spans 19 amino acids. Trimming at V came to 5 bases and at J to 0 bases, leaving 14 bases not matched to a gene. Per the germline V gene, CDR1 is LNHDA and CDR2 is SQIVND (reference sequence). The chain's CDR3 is CASSPRTGTGRDSNQPQHF. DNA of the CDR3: TGTGCCAGTAGTCCGCGCACCGGGACAGGGCGTGATAGCAATCAGCCCCAGCATTTT.

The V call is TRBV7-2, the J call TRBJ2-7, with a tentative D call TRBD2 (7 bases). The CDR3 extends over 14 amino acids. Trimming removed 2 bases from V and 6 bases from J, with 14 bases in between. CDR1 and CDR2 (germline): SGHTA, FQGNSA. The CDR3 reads CASSLSMGGREQYF. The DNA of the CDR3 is TGTGCCAGCAGCTTATCGATGGGGGGGCGCGAGCAGTACTTC.

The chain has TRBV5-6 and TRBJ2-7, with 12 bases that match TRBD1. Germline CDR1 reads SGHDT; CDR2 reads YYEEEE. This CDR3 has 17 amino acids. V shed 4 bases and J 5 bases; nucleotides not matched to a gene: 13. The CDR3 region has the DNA TGTGCCAGCAGCCGGGGACAGGGGGCTTATCGTAGGGACGAGCAGTACTTC. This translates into CASSRGQGAYRRDEQYF.

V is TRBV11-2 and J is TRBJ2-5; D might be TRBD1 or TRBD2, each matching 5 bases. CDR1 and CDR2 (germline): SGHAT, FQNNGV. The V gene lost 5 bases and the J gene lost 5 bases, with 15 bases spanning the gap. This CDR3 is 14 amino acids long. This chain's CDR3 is CASSRGTAMETQYF. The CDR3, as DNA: TGTGCCAGCAGCCGAGGGACGGCTATGGAGACCCAGTACTTC.

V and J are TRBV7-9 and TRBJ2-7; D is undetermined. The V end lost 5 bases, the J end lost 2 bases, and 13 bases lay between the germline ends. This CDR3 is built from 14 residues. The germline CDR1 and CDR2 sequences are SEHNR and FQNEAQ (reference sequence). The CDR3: CASSPRIPTYEQYF. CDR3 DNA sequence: TGTGCCAGCAGCCCTAGGATACCCACCTACGAGCAGTACTTC.

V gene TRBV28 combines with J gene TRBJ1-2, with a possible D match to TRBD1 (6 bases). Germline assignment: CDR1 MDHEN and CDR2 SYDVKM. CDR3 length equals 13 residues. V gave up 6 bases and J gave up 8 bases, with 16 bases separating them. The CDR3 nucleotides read TGTGCCAGCAGGGAGACAGGCGGGGGAGGCTACACCTTC. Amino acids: CASRETGGGGYTF.

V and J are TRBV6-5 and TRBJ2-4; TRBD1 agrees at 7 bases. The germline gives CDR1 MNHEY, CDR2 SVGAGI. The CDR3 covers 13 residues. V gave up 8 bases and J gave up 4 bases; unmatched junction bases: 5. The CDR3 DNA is TGTGCCAGCGTGGGACAGAATAAAAACATTCAGTACTTC. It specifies CASVGQNKNIQYF.

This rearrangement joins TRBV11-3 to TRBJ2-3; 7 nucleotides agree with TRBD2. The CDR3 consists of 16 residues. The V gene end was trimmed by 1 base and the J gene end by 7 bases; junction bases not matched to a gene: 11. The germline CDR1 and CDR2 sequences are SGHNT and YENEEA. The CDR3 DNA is TGTGCCAGCAGCTTAGGGTCCGGGACTACAGAATATACGCAGTATTTT. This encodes CASSLGSGTTEYTQYF.

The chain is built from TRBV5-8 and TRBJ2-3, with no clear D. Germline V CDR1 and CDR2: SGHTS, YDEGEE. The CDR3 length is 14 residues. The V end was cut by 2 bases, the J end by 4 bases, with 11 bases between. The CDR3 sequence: CASSFGGPSDTQYF. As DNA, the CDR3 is TGTGCCAGCAGCTTCGGCGGTCCGTCAGATACGCAGTATTTT.

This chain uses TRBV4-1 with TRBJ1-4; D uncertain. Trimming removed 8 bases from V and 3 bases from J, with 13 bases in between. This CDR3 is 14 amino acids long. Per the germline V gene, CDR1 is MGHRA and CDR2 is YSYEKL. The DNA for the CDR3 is TGCGCCAGCGCCCTGGCGGCTTCTAATGAAAAACTGTTTTTT. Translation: CASALAASNEKLFF.

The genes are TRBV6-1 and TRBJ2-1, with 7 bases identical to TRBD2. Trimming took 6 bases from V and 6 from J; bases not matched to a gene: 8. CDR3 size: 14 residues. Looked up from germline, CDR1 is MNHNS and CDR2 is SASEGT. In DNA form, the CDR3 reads TGTGCCAGCAGGGGTGGGGGGGATGCCAATGAGCAGTTCTTC. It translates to CASRGGGDANEQFF.

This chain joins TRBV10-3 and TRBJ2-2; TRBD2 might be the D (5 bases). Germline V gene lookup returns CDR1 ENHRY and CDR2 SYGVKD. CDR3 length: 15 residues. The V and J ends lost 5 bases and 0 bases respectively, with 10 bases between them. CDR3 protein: CAISPGNANTGELFF. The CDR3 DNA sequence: TGTGCCATCAGTCCCGGGAACGCGAACACCGGGGAGCTGTTTTTT.

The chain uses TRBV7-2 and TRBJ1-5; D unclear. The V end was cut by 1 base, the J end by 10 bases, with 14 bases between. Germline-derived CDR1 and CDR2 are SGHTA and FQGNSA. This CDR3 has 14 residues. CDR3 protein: CASSLVANNSPQHF. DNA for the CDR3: TGTGCCAGCAGCTTAGTAGCCAATAATTCTCCCCAGCATTTT.

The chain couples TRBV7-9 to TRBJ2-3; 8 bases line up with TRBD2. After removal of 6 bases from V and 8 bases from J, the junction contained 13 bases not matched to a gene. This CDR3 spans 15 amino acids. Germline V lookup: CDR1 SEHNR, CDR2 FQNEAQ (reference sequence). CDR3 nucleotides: TGTGCCAGCAGAAAAGTCGGGGGGGCCATGGCTACGCAGTATTTT. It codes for CASRKVGGAMATQYF.